Listed below are T cell receptor beta chains from one sample, sequenced in a study of TIL therapy for anti-PD-1-resistant metastatic lung cancer. The repertoire was sequenced with immunoSEQ multiplex PCR; TCRdb's copy has only in-frame clones and lacks some. The table records 95,000 or so clones, around three fifths of them present only once. Sequencing used tumor tissue, obtained at baseline. These receptors were taken from a person between 30 and 80 years old with non-small cell lung cancer. Both conserved end residues are trimmed from each CDR3.

v_call: TRBV10-3
j_call: TRBJ1-2
cdr3_aa: ATSPGQTNYGYT

v_call: TRBV5-6
j_call: TRBJ2-1
cdr3_aa: ASSLSGNAYNEQF

v_call: TRBV2
j_call: TRBJ2-5
cdr3_aa: ASSESGPYPETQY

v_call: TRBV4-3
j_call: TRBJ2-3
cdr3_aa: ASSQGGGTDTQY

v_call: TRBV30
j_call: TRBJ1-5
cdr3_aa: AWSVRRTLPQH

v_call: TRBV7-3
j_call: TRBJ2-3
cdr3_aa: ASSSSGTRTDTQY

v_call: TRBV6-1
j_call: TRBJ2-2
cdr3_aa: ASSVGVAGGANTGELF

v_call: TRBV18
j_call: TRBJ1-3
cdr3_aa: ASSPPANSGNTIY

v_call: TRBV5-8
j_call: TRBJ2-5
cdr3_aa: AIAKAGVGRETQY

v_call: TRBV7-3
j_call: TRBJ2-1
cdr3_aa: ASKAGVLYNEQF

v_call: TRBV19
j_call: TRBJ1-4
cdr3_aa: ASNEGRVNEKLF

v_call: TRBV28
j_call: TRBJ2-5
cdr3_aa: AAGVEGDPRETQY

v_call: TRBV5-8
j_call: TRBJ2-7
cdr3_aa: ASSLDRAYEQY

v_call: TRBV5-5
j_call: TRBJ1-3
cdr3_aa: ASSLLVESYRGNTIY

v_call: TRBV7-8
j_call: TRBJ1-2
cdr3_aa: ASSLSPHEGYT

v_call: TRBV3-1/TRBV3-2
j_call: TRBJ2-3
cdr3_aa: ASSQDVAGGPGDTQY

v_call: TRBV9
j_call: TRBJ2-2
cdr3_aa: ASSDPTQGAGELF

v_call: TRBV5-4
j_call: TRBJ2-3
cdr3_aa: ASFTGWDTDTQY

v_call: TRBV10-2
j_call: TRBJ1-1
cdr3_aa: ASRQSKNTEAF

v_call: TRBV20-1
j_call: TRBJ1-2
cdr3_aa: SASPGQGNVGYT

v_call: TRBV27
j_call: TRBJ2-1
cdr3_aa: ASWTRAFEQF

v_call: TRBV9
j_call: TRBJ1-4
cdr3_aa: ASSVGAQIHNEKLF

v_call: TRBV7-6
j_call: TRBJ1-2
cdr3_aa: ASSLTGFSYT

v_call: TRBV5-4
j_call: TRBJ2-6
cdr3_aa: ASSRGGLYSSGANVLT

v_call: TRBV2
j_call: TRBJ1-4
cdr3_aa: ASRQQGIDEKLF

v_call: TRBV27
j_call: TRBJ2-1
cdr3_aa: ASSPPGLAGGFF

v_call: TRBV28
j_call: TRBJ2-5
cdr3_aa: ASRVGDFLETQY

v_call: TRBV9
j_call: TRBJ1-2
cdr3_aa: ASSVGFTGGYT

v_call: TRBV5-1
j_call: TRBJ1-5
cdr3_aa: ASSLGVTNQPQH

v_call: TRBV28
j_call: TRBJ1-2
cdr3_aa: ASSRPRELPYGYT

v_call: TRBV7-9
j_call: TRBJ1-6
cdr3_aa: ASRSTVNSPLH

v_call: TRBV5-6
j_call: TRBJ2-5
cdr3_aa: ASSLRSSGGRETQY

v_call: TRBV30
j_call: TRBJ1-6
cdr3_aa: AWSVVRPSSPLH

v_call: TRBV28
j_call: TRBJ2-2
cdr3_aa: ASRPTGTNTGELF

v_call: TRBV28
j_call: TRBJ1-2
cdr3_aa: ASQTGTTYGYT

v_call: TRBV7-7
j_call: TRBJ2-7
cdr3_aa: ASSLNSLRDRTYEQY

v_call: TRBV12-1
j_call: TRBJ1-1
cdr3_aa: ASSKKPAEAF

v_call: TRBV9
j_call: TRBJ2-3
cdr3_aa: ASSVLPRLAGGNTDTQY

v_call: TRBV24-1
j_call: TRBJ1-2
cdr3_aa: ATAPHEETYGYT

v_call: TRBV7-9
j_call: TRBJ2-3
cdr3_aa: ASSLRSGSSTDTQY

v_call: TRBV7-6
j_call: TRBJ2-3
cdr3_aa: ASSLGPEDTQY

v_call: TRBV21-1
j_call: TRBJ2-7
cdr3_aa: ARPLRSEDRAWGYEQY

v_call: TRBV3-1/TRBV3-2
j_call: TRBJ2-4
cdr3_aa: ASSQGGRLDKNIQY

v_call: TRBV5-1
j_call: TRBJ2-7
cdr3_aa: ASSLVASSYEQY

v_call: TRBV28
j_call: TRBJ1-1
cdr3_aa: ASSRIRGFDEAF

v_call: TRBV3-1/TRBV3-2
j_call: TRBJ2-1
cdr3_aa: ASSHPPGRLYNEQF